Below are 21 T cell receptor beta chains sequenced from a single sample in a study of blood T cell repertoires in COVID-19 (dated by TCRdb to 2020 to 2022). Library preparation used the immunoSEQ multiplex PCR assay. What TCRdb holds here is the immuneACCESS table cut down to in-frame rearrangements. Part of the clones is not present; checked against another copy, under half of the missing clones reflect an unresolved V gene, and the others are unexplained. The sample has roughly 20,000 clones on record, approximately 92% of them singletons. About an eighth of the sample is taken by the ten largest. Sequencing was done on a sample of peripheral blood. The receptor source for this set is a man aged 55 to 70 with active COVID-19.

The DNA of the CDR3 is TGCGCCAGCAGCTTGGCCTCGGGCAGGGATGTCGAGCAGTACTTC. Its protein is CASSLASGRDVEQYF. V and J are TRBV5-1 and TRBJ2-7, with a tentative D call TRBD1 (5 bases). This CDR3 region has 15 residues. V lost 0 bases to trimming and J lost 6 bases, with 16 bases between them. In germline, CDR1 is SGHRS, CDR2 YFSETQ.

The chain combines TRBV28 with TRBJ1-5, with TRBD1 as a possible D gene (6 bases). V lost 7 bases, J lost 7 bases, and 20 bases lay in between. Germline V gene lookup returns CDR1 MDHEN and CDR2 SYDVKM. The CDR3 length is 15 residues. In nucleotides, the CDR3 is TGTGCCAGCACCCAGGGCAGGGGCGAGGGACAGCCCCAGCATTTT. Its protein product is CASTQGRGEGQPQHF. The entire variable domain, with the rest obtained from reference TRBV28 and TRBJ1-5, is as follows: DVKVTQSSRYLVKRTGEKVFLECVQDMDHENMFWYRQDPGLGLRLIYFSYDVKMKEKGDIPEGYSVSREKKERFSLILESASTNQTSMYLCASTQGRGEGQPQHFGDGTRLSIL.

V usage is TRBV28 and J usage is TRBJ2-7; TRBD2 is a possible D gene (6 bases). V shed 5 bases and J shed 0 bases, with 11 bases lying between them. There are 14 residues in the CDR3. Per germline, CDR1 MDHEN and CDR2 SYDVKM. The CDR3 here is CASSPRTTSYEQYF. Here the CDR3 DNA reads TGTGCCAGCAGTCCTCGGACTACCTCCTACGAGCAGTACTTC.

This clone turned up a few times. The V gene is TRBV7-9, the J gene TRBJ2-2; no firm D call. The CDR3 is 13 residues long. The germline V and J ends were trimmed by 5 bases and 4 bases, with 8 bases remaining between them. Germline values: CDR1 SEHNR, CDR2 FQNEAQ (reference sequence). This CDR3 reads CASSQSSTGELFF. In nucleotides, the CDR3 is TGTGCCAGCAGCCAGTCTAGCACCGGGGAGCTGTTTTTT.

The rearrangement joins TRBV4-3 to TRBJ2-7; TRBD2 is a possible D gene (6 bases). Trimming cost V 0 bases and J 5 bases, with 17 bases left between them. This CDR3 is built from 16 residues. CDR1 is LGHNA and CDR2 is YSLEER in the germline V gene. CDR3 region: CASSQDPRHGGNEQYF. The DNA for the CDR3 is TGCGCCAGCAGCCAAGATCCCCGGCATGGGGGGAACGAGCAGTACTTC.

This chain links TRBV10-3 with TRBJ1-1; perhaps TRBD1 as D (5 bases). The CDR3 contains 16 residues. Per germline, CDR1 ENHRY and CDR2 SYGVKD. Trimming pared 2 bases from V and 3 bases from J, leaving 16 bases between. The CDR3: CAISENFNGGDTEAFF. The CDR3 region has the DNA TGTGCCATCAGTGAGAACTTCAACGGGGGAGACACTGAAGCTTTCTTT.

The CDR3 nucleotides read TGTGCCAGTAGTGGGGGACTAGCGGGGGCCCCTCACACAGATACGCAGTATTTT. It is translated as CASSGGLAGAPHTDTQYF. The chain carries TRBV19 and TRBJ2-3; 14 bases are a match to TRBD2. CDR3 length equals 18 residues. Germline lookup yields CDR1 LNHDA and CDR2 SQIVND (reference sequence). V lost 5 bases, J lost 2 bases, and 9 bases stayed unmatched.

The chain uses TRBV19 and TRBJ1-5, with 7 positions matching TRBD1. The CDR3 has 13 residues. V dropped 7 bases and J dropped 2; count of bases not matched to a gene: 2. Germline CDR1 and CDR2: LNHDA and SQIVND (reference sequence). This chain's CDR3 is CASKGAGNQPQHF. CDR3 bases: TGTGCCAGTAAGGGGGCTGGCAATCAGCCCCAGCATTTT.

The chain links TRBV21-1 to TRBJ1-6. TRBV21-1 is assigned pseudogene status. The CDR3 contains 15 residues. The CDR3 here is CASRPVSPGDSPLHF. The CDR3 coding sequence is TGTGCCAGCAGACCCGTCTCTCCGGGGGATTCACCCCTCCACTTT.

V usage is TRBV29-1 and J usage is TRBJ2-1, with 12 positions matching TRBD1. Trimming cost V 2 bases and J 0 bases; bases outside gene matches: 11. The CDR3 is 19 residues long. Germline assignment: CDR1 SQVTM and CDR2 ANQGSEA. The CDR3 sequence: CSVEKPGQGAANSYNEQFF. The CDR3 nucleotides are TGCAGCGTTGAAAAACCGGGACAGGGGGCCGCTAACTCCTACAATGAGCAGTTCTTC.

This clone is a singleton in its sample. The V and J genes are TRBV11-2 and TRBJ1-2, with 12 bases fitting TRBD1. With V trimmed by 5 bases and J by 7 bases, 5 bases remained unmatched. Per the germline V gene, CDR1 is SGHAT and CDR2 is FQNNGV. The CDR3 is 14 amino acids. CDR3 protein: CASSPGTGGIGYTF. The CDR3, as DNA: TGTGCCAGCAGCCCAGGGACAGGGGGCATTGGCTACACCTTC.

This chain uses TRBV19 with TRBJ2-6, with TRBD1 matching 9 bases. Germline V gene sequence: CDR1 LNHDA, CDR2 SQIVND (reference sequence). The CDR3 length is 19 residues. V lost 4 bases to trimming and J lost 2 bases; unmatched junction nucleotides: 12. The CDR3, as DNA: TGTGCCAGTAGTAGCGTCCCGGGACAGGGTAGCCCTGGGGCCAACGTCCTGACTTTC. Its protein is CASSSVPGQGSPGANVLTF.

This chain links TRBV6-2 or TRBV6-3 with TRBJ2-2; 11 bases fit TRBD1. V shed 5 bases, J shed 6 bases, and the junction held 2 bases outside the gene matches. The CDR3 totals 14 residues. CDR1 MNHEY and CDR2 SVGEGT come from the germline V gene. The CDR3 nucleotides are TGTGCCAGCAGTCGGACAGGGGGCCCCGGGGAGCTGTTTTTT. Translating gives CASSRTGGPGELFF.

This rearrangement joins TRBV11-3 to TRBJ1-2; 7 bases are shared with TRBD1. Germline CDR1 is SGHNT and CDR2 is YENEEA. There are 15 residues in the CDR3. Germline trimming cut 3 bases from V and 6 bases from J; bases unmatched to any gene: 10. CDR3 DNA sequence: TGTGCCAGCAGCTTGGGACAGCATGCTGGAGATGGCTACACCTTC. Its translation: CASSLGQHAGDGYTF.

V gene TRBV30 combines with J gene TRBJ1-5, with 7 bases matching TRBD1. The CDR3 contains 13 residues. Germline-derived CDR1 and CDR2 are GTSNPN and SVGIG (reference sequence). V shed 5 bases and J 5 bases; nucleotides not matched to a gene: 6. In nucleotides, the CDR3 is TGTGCCTGGTCTCCGGGACAGTATCAGCCCCAGCATTTT. It codes for CAWSPGQYQPQHF.

This chain links TRBV5-4 with TRBJ2-5; TRBD1 matches 7 bases. With V trimmed by 3 bases and J by 4 bases, 3 bases remained unmatched. Germline V CDR1 and CDR2: SGHNT, YYREEE (reference sequence). This CDR3 is built from 13 residues. This CDR3 reads CASSSTGVETQYF. The CDR3 DNA follows: TGTGCCAGCAGCTCCACAGGGGTAGAGACCCAGTACTTC. Full variable domain (remainder filled in from reference TRBV5-4 and TRBJ2-5): ETGVTQSPTHLIKTRGQQVTLRCSSQSGHNTVSWYQQALGQGPQFIFQYYREEENGRGNFPPRFSGLQFPNYSSELNVNALELDDSALYLCASSSTGVETQYFGPGTRLLVL.

The chain carries TRBV28 and TRBJ2-5; 9 bases align to TRBD1. Germline CDR1 is MDHEN and CDR2 is SYDVKM. This CDR3 region has 15 residues. The trim removed 5 bases at V and 2 bases at J, leaving 6 bases unmatched. The CDR3 loop reads CASSPSGQGQETQYF. DNA for the CDR3: TGTGCCAGCAGTCCCTCGGGACAGGGACAAGAGACCCAGTACTTC.

This clone came up a few times. V and J are TRBV7-9 and TRBJ1-2; 7 positions agree with TRBD1. V dropped 3 bases and J dropped 6; count of bases not matched to a gene: 4. The CDR3 has 13 residues. Germline values: CDR1 SEHNR, CDR2 FQNEAQ (reference sequence). CDR3 nucleotide sequence: TGTGCCAGCAGCTTGGGTCAGGGGGATGGCTACACCTTC. Translated, it gives CASSLGQGDGYTF.

The chain employs TRBV29-1 and TRBJ2-3; D ambiguous. The CDR3 contains 14 residues. Trimming left V 8 bases short and J 0 bases short, with 15 bases between. Germline V lookup: CDR1 SQVTM, CDR2 ANQGSEA. CDR3 protein: CSLQLVLSTDTQYF. In nucleotides, the CDR3 is TGCAGCTTGCAACTGGTACTTAGCACAGATACGCAGTATTTT.

The rearrangement uses TRBV9 and TRBJ1-2, with 10 bases that match TRBD1. Germline CDR1 is SGDLS and CDR2 is YYNGEE. The CDR3 length is 14 residues. V shed 3 bases, J shed 8 bases, and the junction held 7 bases outside the gene matches. CDR3: CASSATGTGVGYTF. CDR3 DNA: TGTGCCAGCAGCGCAACCGGGACAGGGGTCGGCTACACCTTC.

The chain is built from TRBV28 and TRBJ1-6, with 8 bases identical to TRBD1. The germline V gene has CDR1 MDHEN and CDR2 SYDVKM. The trim removed 5 bases at V and 7 bases at J, leaving 1 base unmatched. The CDR3 is 13 residues long. CDR3 DNA sequence: TGTGCCAGCAGTAGACAGGGGAATTCACCCCTCCACTTT. Residues: CASSRQGNSPLHF. Based on the CDR3 plus reference TRBV28 and TRBJ1-6, the full variable domain is DVKVTQSSRYLVKRTGEKVFLECVQDMDHENMFWYRQDPGLGLRLIYFSYDVKMKEKGDIPEGYSVSREKKERFSLILESASTNQTSMYLCASSRQGNSPLHFGNGTRLTVT.